These 30 T cell receptor beta chains were sequenced from one sample in a study of human T cells and chemical hapten exposure. The sample's time point: healthy volunteer bleed at 6 weeks. Unfractionated whole blood was the source of the extracted total RNA. TCRdb redid the calling of the RACE reads with MiXCR, one entry per CDR3 protein. The sample holds about 77,000 distinct CDR3 sequences, approximately 8.1% seen once. Sequencing used whole blood. Receptor source: a female donor in good health. Some clones in this sample may be carry-over from other donors' samples.

This clonotype was seen repeatedly, ten times or more. This chain joins TRBV7-8 and TRBJ2-3; D remains ambiguous. Trimming pared 5 bases from V and 2 bases from J, leaving 14 bases between. The length of the CDR3 is 15 residues. Germline CDR1 reads SGHVS; CDR2 reads FQNEAQ. The CDR3 coding sequence is TGTGCCAGCAGCGTTACGACGGACCCCACAGATACGCAGTATTTT. It encodes CASSVTTDPTDTQYF. Using reference TRBV7-8 and TRBJ2-3 for the parts outside the CDR3, the full variable domain is GAGVSQSPRYKVAKRGQDVALRCDPISGHVSLFWYQQALGQGPEFLTYFQNEAQLDKSGLPSDRFFAERPEGSVSTLKIQRTQQEDSAVYLCASSVTTDPTDTQYFGPGTRLTVL.

This clonotype was seen at least ten times. The rearrangement joins TRBV10-3 to TRBJ2-3; 8 nucleotides agree with TRBD2. CDR3 length equals 17 residues. Germline V gene lookup returns CDR1 ENHRY and CDR2 SYGVKD. V was clipped by 6 bases and J by 0 bases; unmatched bases: 11. The CDR3 here is CAIRGAGGRASTDTQYF. CDR3 nucleotides: TGTGCCATCAGAGGGGCGGGGGGCCGGGCTAGCACAGATACGCAGTATTTT.

This clonotype appeared many times. The chain uses TRBV6-2 or TRBV6-3 and TRBJ1-5; D unclear. The CDR3 consists of 15 residues. With 6 bases removed from V and 0 bases from J, the gap between germline ends came to 12 bases. CDR1 and CDR2 (germline): MNHEY, SVGEGT. CDR3 nucleotide sequence: TGTGCCAGCAGCACCGGATTGTATAGCAATCAGCCCCAGCATTTT. This sequence encodes CASSTGLYSNQPQHF.

This clonotype came up many times. The chain combines TRBV18 with TRBJ1-1; 7 positions match TRBD1. This CDR3 region has 13 residues. The germline V gene has CDR1 KGHSH and CDR2 LQKENI. The junction had 10 bases not matched to a gene; V was cut back by 4 bases and J by 11 bases. The CDR3 DNA sequence: TGTGCCAGCTCACGGGACAGCGCTTTTCTGGCTTTCTTT. Translation: CASSRDSAFLAFF.

The rearrangement uses TRBV23-1 and TRBJ1-5, with D unresolved. TRBV23-1 carries the ORF label, with uncertain function. There are 15 residues in the CDR3. Trimming pared 3 bases from V and 0 bases from J, leaving 9 bases between. The CDR3 loop is CASSHPRYSNQPQHF. The CDR3 DNA sequence: TGCGCCAGCAGTCATCCGCGTTATAGCAATCAGCCCCAGCATTTT.

This clonotype occurred a few times. The rearrangement links TRBV12-3 or TRBV12-4 to TRBJ2-3; TRBD2 matches 11 bases. The J segment lost 7 bases and the V segment lost 3 bases, leaving 12 bases of the junction unmatched. The CDR3 runs 17 residues. CDR3 region: CASSFGIAGGPSNTQYF. The CDR3 DNA follows: TGTGCCAGCAGTTTCGGAATAGCGGGGGGGCCGTCGAATACGCAGTATTTT.

This clonotype was detected only a few times. The genes are TRBV6-1 and TRBJ2-7, with a possible D match to TRBD1 (6 bases). The CDR3 consists of 13 residues. Per the germline V gene, CDR1 is MNHNS and CDR2 is SASEGT. V lost 7 bases and J 5 bases, leaving 15 bases between the germline ends. DNA of the CDR3: TGTGCCAGCATGGGGGCGGTAGGCCACGAGCAGTACTTC. It is translated as CASMGAVGHEQYF.

This clonotype showed up many times. V is TRBV29-1 and J is TRBJ2-7, with 7 bases aligning to TRBD1. Germline V lookup: CDR1 SQVTM, CDR2 ANQGSEA. The CDR3 is 15 residues long. The trim removed 4 bases at V and 1 base at J, leaving 10 bases unmatched. This CDR3 reads CSVVSRTGLSYEQYF. The CDR3 nucleotides read TGCAGCGTTGTATCTAGGACAGGCCTTTCCTACGAGCAGTACTTC.

This clonotype was seen repeatedly, ten times or more. V gene TRBV6-2 or TRBV6-3 combines with J gene TRBJ2-3; D possibly corresponds to TRBD2 (7 bases). V was shortened by 6 bases and J by 1 base, with 14 bases between the two germline ends. The CDR3 runs to 15 residues. Germline CDR1 MNHEY, CDR2 SVGEGT. The CDR3 bases are TGTGCCAGCAGAGCCCGGGGGGCGGGCACAGATACGCAGTATTTT. This codes for CASRARGAGTDTQYF.

This clonotype occurred many times. The chain combines TRBV9 with TRBJ2-7; the D gene is possibly TRBD2 (7 bases). CDR1 and CDR2 (germline): SGDLS, YYNGEE. This CDR3 region has 15 residues. The ends were cut back, 0 bases at V and 5 bases at J, with 15 bases in the middle. The CDR3 here is CASSVEGGSLDEQYF. DNA of the CDR3: TGTGCCAGCAGCGTAGAGGGGGGGAGTCTCGACGAGCAGTACTTC.

The sample holds a few counts of this clonotype. No conserved phenylalanine or tryptophan ends this CDR3, so it is likely a read error. The DNA is left out, because the CDR3 cannot be placed on it with certainty; the CDR3 is given as TCRdb lists it. V is TRBV10-3 and J is TRBJ1-3; the table's D call, TRBD1, was not checked against the DNA. The CDR3 region is 15 residues in length, termini included. Germline V lookup: CDR1 ENHRY, CDR2 SYGVKD. CDR3: CAISGGAWRGPACTS.

This clonotype was detected a few times. The chain couples TRBV4-1 to TRBJ1-2; D perhaps matches TRBD1 (5 bases). Germline V gene sequence: CDR1 MGHRA, CDR2 YSYEKL. With 1 base removed from V and 5 bases from J, the gap between germline ends came to 11 bases. The CDR3 is 14 residues long. The CDR3 DNA reads TGCGCCAGCAGCCAAGTTGCGGGGCCTTATGGCTACACCTTC. The encoded protein is CASSQVAGPYGYTF.

The chain is built from TRBV28 and TRBJ2-7, with 7 bases aligning to TRBD1. The trim removed 4 bases at V and 6 bases at J, leaving 3 bases unmatched. The CDR3 spans 12 residues. Per germline, CDR1 MDHEN and CDR2 SYDVKM. The CDR3 nucleotides read TGTGCCAGCAGTTCGACAGGGAGCGAGCAGTACTTC. Amino acids: CASSSTGSEQYF.

This clonotype is judged medium-sized. It is unclear where the CDR3 begins or ends on the DNA, so no DNA is shown, and the CDR3 is as TCRdb lists it. The chain couples TRBV28 to TRBJ1-1; TRBD1 reflects the table's D call only, with no check against the DNA. Germline V gives CDR1 MDHEN, CDR2 SYDVKM. Termini included, the CDR3 measures 17 amino acids. CDR3 protein: CASSTSVDGGWSTEAFF.

This clonotype was counted only a few times. The chain is built from TRBV7-2 and TRBJ2-4; D is ambiguous. CDR1 is SGHTA and CDR2 is FQGNSA in the germline V gene. V was cut by 4 bases and J by 9 bases, with 7 bases left in between. This CDR3 comprises 11 residues. This CDR3 reads CASSSLRIQYF. In DNA form, the CDR3 reads TGTGCCAGCAGCTCCCTTCGCATTCAGTACTTC.

This chain joins TRBV25-1 and TRBJ2-5; 11 nucleotides match TRBD1. Germline V lookup: CDR1 MGHDK, CDR2 SYGVNS. CDR3 length: 16 residues. Trimming removed 1 base from V and 2 bases from J; junction bases left unmatched: 3. CDR3 sequence: CASSELDRGRQETQYF. The CDR3 DNA sequence: TGTGCCAGCAGTGAATTGGACAGGGGGCGTCAAGAGACCCAGTACTTC.

This clonotype was seen a few times. The chain employs TRBV11-3 and TRBJ2-7; 7 nucleotides agree with TRBD1. V was clipped by 0 bases and J by 5 bases; unmatched bases: 10. The CDR3 is 16 amino acids. Germline V gene data show CDR1 as SGHNT and CDR2 as YENEEA. CDR3 DNA sequence: TGTGCCAGCAGCTTAGATGGACGACAGGGTTCGGACGAGCAGTACTTC. It codes for CASSLDGRQGSDEQYF.

In this sample, this clonotype turned up many times. The rearrangement uses TRBV4-3 and TRBJ2-7; weak D call: TRBD2 (5 bases). Germline CDR1 and CDR2: LGHNA and YSLEER. Trimming took 0 bases from V and 5 from J, leaving 14 bases between them. The CDR3 totals 15 residues. CDR3 nucleotide sequence: TGCGCCAGCAGCCAAGATAGTTCGGGGTCGGACGAGCAGTACTTC. Protein sequence: CASSQDSSGSDEQYF.

This clonotype was seen a few times. With a much larger clone just one base away, this may be a read error. The chain carries TRBV29-1 and TRBJ2-6; 8 nucleotides line up with TRBD1. The V gene end was trimmed by 8 bases and the J gene end by 4 bases; junction bases not matched to a gene: 13. The CDR3 is 16 residues long. Germline CDR1 is SQVTM and CDR2 is ANQGSEA. The CDR3: CSLGWQGAIGANVLTF. The CDR3 bases are TGCAGCCTTGGATGGCAGGGGGCGATAGGGGCCAACGTCCTGACTTTC.

The chain employs TRBV12-3 or TRBV12-4 and TRBJ2-1; weak D call: TRBD2 (5 bases). The CDR3 contains 15 residues. V was trimmed by 2 bases and J by 7 bases, leaving 15 bases between them. The DNA for the CDR3 is TGTGCCAGCAGTTTAAGTCCCACGGGAAGGAATGAGCAGTTCTTC. This codes for CASSLSPTGRNEQFF.

The rearrangement uses TRBV20-1 and TRBJ2-1, with D tentatively TRBD1 (7 bases). Germline V gene sequence: CDR1 DFQATT, CDR2 SNEGSKA (reference sequence). Trimming removed 3 bases at V and 2 bases at J, with 23 bases between. This CDR3 region has 18 residues. The CDR3 here is CSASGGPLTGMTYNEQFF. The CDR3 DNA sequence: TGCAGTGCTAGTGGGGGGCCCCTGACAGGGATGACCTACAATGAGCAGTTCTTC.

This clonotype was detected many times. The CDR3 sequence is CASSLKREKLFF. DNA for the CDR3: TGTGCCAGCAGCTTAAAACGGGAAAAACTGTTTTTT. The gene calls are TRBV7-3 and TRBJ1-4, with D unclear. The germline CDR1 and CDR2 sequences are SGHTA and FQGTGA. CDR3 length: 12 residues. With 1 base removed from V and 8 bases from J, the gap between germline ends came to 5 bases.

This clonotype was found many times. V usage is TRBV20-1 and J usage is TRBJ2-7, with 11 bases matching TRBD1. V shed 8 bases and J 2 bases; nucleotides not matched to a gene: 5. This CDR3 is 13 amino acids long. Germline V gene data show CDR1 as DFQATT and CDR2 as SNEGSKA (reference sequence). CDR3 in amino acids: CSYRDRGTYEQYF. The CDR3 DNA reads TGCAGTTATCGGGACAGGGGGACCTACGAGCAGTACTTC.

The sample holds many counts of this clonotype. The chain recombines TRBV3-1 with TRBJ2-7; D gene ambiguous. Trimming removed 1 base at V and 1 base at J, with 17 bases between. Germline loops: CDR1 LGHDT, CDR2 YNNKEL (reference sequence). The CDR3 covers 17 residues. For the CDR3, the DNA is TGTGCCAGCAGCCAAGCTTTCCGCGAAGACGGGTCCTACGAGCAGTACTTC. Translated, it gives CASSQAFREDGSYEQYF.

The genes are TRBV25-1 and TRBJ2-3; D ambiguous. CDR3 size: 14 residues. Trimming removed 5 bases at V and 3 bases at J, with 12 bases between. From germline, CDR1 is MGHDK and CDR2 SYGVNS. In nucleotides, the CDR3 is TGTGCCAGCAGTCGTCGGGTCTCGACAGATACGCAGTATTTT. As protein: CASSRRVSTDTQYF.

The J gene is TRBJ2-3, the V gene TRBV3-1; the D gene is possibly TRBD1 (5 bases). The CDR3 length is 16 residues. From germline, CDR1 is LGHDT and CDR2 YNNKEL (reference sequence). V was clipped by 0 bases and J by 5 bases, with 15 bases between them. CDR3 sequence reads: CASSQDLAPRVDTQYF. For the CDR3, the DNA is TGTGCCAGCAGCCAAGATTTGGCCCCCAGGGTAGATACGCAGTATTTT.

This clonotype was counted at least ten times. The chain couples TRBV29-1 to TRBJ1-2, with 7 bases fitting TRBD1. The CDR3 covers 13 residues. Looked up from germline, CDR1 is SQVTM and CDR2 is ANQGSEA. The junction had 10 bases not matched to a gene; V was cut back by 6 bases and J by 6 bases. CDR3 protein: CSVRRQGGNGYTF. The CDR3 DNA reads TGCAGCGTACGTCGACAGGGAGGGAATGGCTACACCTTC.

This clonotype was found many times. The junction differs from germline at one of its ends, possibly a read error. This chain connects TRBV3-1 to TRBJ2-3; D perhaps matches TRBD2 (5 bases). The CDR3 runs to 14 residues. Germline V gives CDR1 LGHDT, CDR2 YNNKEL (reference sequence). The CDR3 DNA follows: TGTGCCAGCACCCAACGGGGTAGCACAGATACGCAGTATTTT. Encoded protein: CASTQRGSTDTQYF.

As regards this clonotype: A much larger clonotype is one base distant, so this may be a read error. The rearrangement links TRBV6-5 to TRBJ2-7; 11 bases map to TRBD1. Germline lookup yields CDR1 MNHEY and CDR2 SVGAGI. CDR3 length: 14 amino acids. With V trimmed by 10 bases and J by 1 base, 6 bases remained unmatched. The CDR3 DNA is TGTGCCACCGCGGGACAGGGGGGTTCCTACGAGCAGTACTTC. Encoded protein: CATAGQGGSYEQYF.

This chain links TRBV29-1 with TRBJ1-2; D remains unclear. With 6 bases removed from V and 6 bases from J, the gap between germline ends came to 26 bases. The germline V gene has CDR1 SQVTM and CDR2 ANQGSEA. CDR3 size: 16 residues. This chain's CDR3 is CSVSRPGGYEGNGYTF. The CDR3 nucleotides are TGCAGCGTAAGCAGACCGGGAGGCTACGAGGGAAATGGCTACACCTTC.